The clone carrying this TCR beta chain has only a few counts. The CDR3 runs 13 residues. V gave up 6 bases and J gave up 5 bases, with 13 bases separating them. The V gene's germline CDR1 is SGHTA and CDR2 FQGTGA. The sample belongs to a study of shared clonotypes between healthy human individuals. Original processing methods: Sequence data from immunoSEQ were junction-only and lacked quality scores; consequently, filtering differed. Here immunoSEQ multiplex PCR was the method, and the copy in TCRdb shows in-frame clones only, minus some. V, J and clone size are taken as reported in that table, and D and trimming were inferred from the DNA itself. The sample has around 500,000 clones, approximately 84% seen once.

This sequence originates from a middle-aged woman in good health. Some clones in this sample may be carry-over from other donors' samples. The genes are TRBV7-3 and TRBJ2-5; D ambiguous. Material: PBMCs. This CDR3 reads CASSPGPRETQYF. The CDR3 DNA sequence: TGTGCCAGCAGTCCCGGACCTCGGGAGACCCAGTACTTC.